This paragraph reports one T cell receptor beta chain. Sequenced by immunoSEQ multiplex PCR; TCRdb stores in-frame clones only, minus some. The sample has 120,000 or so clones; 90% are singletons. This entry comes from a study of blood T cell repertoires in COVID-19. Whole-study context: Acute-phase and convalescent COVID-19 samples originated in the United States, Italy and Spain. Nucleic acid was either cDNA or gDNA, and it came from T cells, B-cell-depleted T cells, or PBMCs.

Trimming removed 6 bases from V and 5 bases from J; junction bases left unmatched: 7. The CDR3 length is 12 residues. Germline-derived CDR1 and CDR2 are SQVTM and ANQGSEA. V gene TRBV29-1 combines with J gene TRBJ2-7, with 7 bases matching TRBD1. The clonotype was recovered from a man aged 60 to 69 with COVID-19, enrolled during active disease. Sequenced material: peripheral blood. CDR3 sequence: CSVVNRGHEQYF. DNA for the CDR3: TGCAGCGTAGTGAACAGGGGCCACGAGCAGTACTTC.